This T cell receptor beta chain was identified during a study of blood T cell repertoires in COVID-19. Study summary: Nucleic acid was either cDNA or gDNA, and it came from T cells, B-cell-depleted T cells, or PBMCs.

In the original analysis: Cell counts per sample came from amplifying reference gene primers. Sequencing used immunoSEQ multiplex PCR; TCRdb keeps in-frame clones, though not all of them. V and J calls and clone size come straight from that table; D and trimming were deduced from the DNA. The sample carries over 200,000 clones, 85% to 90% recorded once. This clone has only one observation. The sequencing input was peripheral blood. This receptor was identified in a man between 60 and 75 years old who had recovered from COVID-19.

CDR3 sequence: CASSLRGTSLGEQFF. Written as DNA, the CDR3 is TGTGCCAGCAGCCTTAGAGGGACTAGCTTGGGCGAGCAGTTCTTC. The chain combines TRBV5-6 with TRBJ2-1, with 9 bases matching TRBD2. V was pared by 4 bases and J by 10 bases, with 12 bases of the junction left unmatched. Germline lookup yields CDR1 SGHDT and CDR2 YYEEEE. There are 15 residues in the CDR3.